This T cell receptor beta chain was sequenced in a study of PD-1 blockade in classical Hodgkin lymphoma. Looking at the study overall: Patients were given intravenous nivolumab, 3 mg/kg, every 2 weeks. Study-wide results and limits: Whatever underlies the repertoire differences (possibly disease activity or prior therapy) remains undefined. Complete responders started with a diversity level that resembled newly diagnosed patients at baseline.

Profiling relied on immunoSEQ multiplex PCR, and the TCRdb table lists in-frame clones only, not all of them. The sample gives 90,000 to 95,000 clones, roughly 89% of which show up once; about 10% is in the top ten. Regarding this clone: No antigen is known for it.

This CDR3 contains 13 residues. The germline V gene encodes CDR1 SNHLY and CDR2 FYNNEI. J was trimmed by 5 bases and V by 5 bases; bases with no gene match: 4. Each patient experienced a relapse that followed autologous stem cell transplantation, and brentuximab vedotin exposure varied. The starting material was peripheral blood mononuclear cells (PBMCs), obtained before the second cycle of nivolumab. The clonotype was recovered from a human donor with classical Hodgkin lymphoma. The chain joins TRBV2 to TRBJ2-5; 8 bases agree with TRBD1. CDR3 in DNA: TGTGCCAGCAGTACGGACAGGGAGGAGACCCAGTACTTC. Protein: CASSTDREETQYF.